Below, 27 T cell receptor beta chains from the same sample are listed, as sequenced in a study of chronic HIV infection and antiretroviral therapy. TCRdb fed the 5' RACE reads into MiXCR, producing one record per CDR3 protein. This table has fewer than 40,000 distinct CDR3 sequences, more than 8% appearing once. Material for sequencing was peripheral blood. The source of these receptors is an adult who had HIV and had not received antiretroviral therapy, or was an uninfected healthy control (not recorded which).

Concerning this clonotype: A single base separates this from a much larger clone, so it may be a read error. The rearrangement links TRBV28 to TRBJ2-4; TRBD2 matches at 9 bases. V lost 5 bases, J lost 7 bases, and 15 bases stayed unmatched. The CDR3 contains 17 residues. Germline CDR1 MDHEN, CDR2 SYDVKM. As DNA, the CDR3 is TGTGCCAGCAGTCTCCCGACCCTAGCGGGATGTTATAACATTCAGTACTTC. Residues: CASSLPTLAGCYNIQYF.

This clonotype was seen a few times. The chain couples TRBV28 to TRBJ1-1; D is perhaps TRBD1 (5 bases). The germline gives CDR1 MDHEN, CDR2 SYDVKM. The germline V and J ends were trimmed by 5 bases and 0 bases, with 10 bases remaining between them. CDR3 length equals 14 residues. CDR3 residues: CASSGDRMNTEAFF. CDR3 DNA: TGTGCCAGCAGTGGAGACAGAATGAACACTGAAGCTTTCTTT.

The chain couples TRBV28 to TRBJ2-5; no definite D call. The germline V and J ends were trimmed by 6 bases and 2 bases, with 13 bases remaining between them. The V gene's germline CDR1 is MDHEN and CDR2 SYDVKM. The CDR3 is 14 amino acids. The CDR3 coding sequence is TGTGCCAGCAGCCCCGGTGGGGTTCAAGAGACCCAGTACTTC. As protein: CASSPGGVQETQYF.

There are a few counts of this clonotype. The chain uses TRBV28 and TRBJ1-6, with D possibly matching TRBD1 (6 bases). Germline loops: CDR1 MDHEN, CDR2 SYDVKM. The CDR3 is 13 amino acids. V gave up 7 bases and J gave up 6 bases, with 10 bases separating them. The chain's CDR3 is CASTGQPNSPLHF. CDR3 DNA: TGTGCCAGCACCGGACAGCCTAATTCACCCCTCCACTTT.

The chain employs TRBV29-1 and TRBJ2-3, with TRBD1 matching 8 bases. Germline assignment: CDR1 SQVTM and CDR2 ANQGSEA. The CDR3 loop spans 12 amino acids. V gave up 6 bases and J gave up 6 bases; unmatched junction bases: 5. The CDR3 coding sequence is TGCAGCGTGGGGACAGGTTCGGATACGCAGTATTTT. Its translation is CSVGTGSDTQYF.

This clonotype was picked up a small number of times. This chain joins TRBV5-1 and TRBJ1-5; D unclear. V lost 5 bases, J lost 5 bases, and 11 bases lay in between. There are 13 residues in the CDR3. Germline assignment: CDR1 SGHRS and CDR2 YFSETQ. The CDR3 DNA reads as TGCGCCAGCAGTCTAGCCTCCGATCAGCCCCAGCATTTT. It specifies CASSLASDQPQHF.

The chain uses TRBV7-8 and TRBJ2-5; no definite D call. V lost 8 bases and J lost 2, with 6 bases in between. CDR3 length equals 11 residues. Germline V gives CDR1 SGHVS, CDR2 FQNEAQ. The CDR3 protein is CASSVQETQYF. CDR3 nucleotides: TGTGCCAGCTCTGTACAAGAGACCCAGTACTTC. The full variable domain, its missing parts supplied by reference TRBV7-8 and TRBJ2-5, is GAGVSQSPRYKVAKRGQDVALRCDPISGHVSLFWYQQALGQGPEFLTYFQNEAQLDKSGLPSDRFFAERPEGSVSTLKIQRTQQEDSAVYLCASSVQETQYFGPGTRLLVL.

V usage is TRBV4-1 and J usage is TRBJ2-7; D assignment may be TRBD1 or TRBD2 (5 bases each). Trimming stripped 4 bases from V and 2 bases from J, with 15 bases between. The germline CDR1 and CDR2 sequences are MGHRA and YSYEKL. The CDR3 is made up of 15 amino acids. The CDR3 coding sequence is TGCGCCAGCAGCCGAGCAGGGATGGGGGCCTACGAGCAGTACTTC. It yields the protein CASSRAGMGAYEQYF.

The table lists this clonotype with a few counts. DNA for the CDR3: TGTGCCAGCAGTCCCGGGACAGGCAGAAACACCATATATTTT. Its translation is CASSPGTGRNTIYF. This sequence joins TRBV6-5 and TRBJ1-3; TRBD1 aligns across 8 bases. The V gene's germline CDR1 is MNHEY and CDR2 SVGAGI. This CDR3 is built from 14 residues. Unmatched junction bases numbered 5, after V lost 5 bases and J lost 5 bases.

This clonotype has more than one count but fewer than ten. The gene calls are TRBV12-3 or TRBV12-4 and TRBJ1-1; 8 nucleotides match TRBD1. This CDR3 spans 16 amino acids. Trimming cost V 3 bases and J 0 bases; bases outside gene matches: 6. CDR3 amino acids: CASSLETGAMNTEAFF. Here the CDR3 DNA reads TGTGCCAGCAGTTTGGAGACAGGGGCAATGAACACTGAAGCTTTCTTT.

This clonotype was counted ten times or more. This chain's CDR3 is CSVGTGGDDGELFF. CDR3 nucleotide sequence: TGCAGCGTTGGGACAGGGGGTGACGACGGGGAGCTGTTTTTT. The chain joins TRBV29-1 to TRBJ2-2; 10 bases fit TRBD1. V gave up 4 bases and J gave up 7 bases; unmatched junction bases: 6. Germline CDR1 reads SQVTM; CDR2 reads ANQGSEA. CDR3 size: 14 residues.

The chain carries TRBV7-2 and TRBJ1-3, with D maybe TRBD1 (6 bases). V lost 5 bases and J 2 bases, leaving 13 bases between the germline ends. CDR1 is SGHTA and CDR2 is FQGNSA in the germline V gene. The CDR3 has 15 amino acids. The CDR3 protein is CASSPRGPTGNTIYF. The DNA of the CDR3 is TGTGCCAGCAGCCCCAGGGGCCCCACTGGAAACACCATATATTTT.

V is TRBV28 and J is TRBJ1-3; D is ambiguous. The CDR3 length is 11 residues. V shed 7 bases and J shed 5 bases, with 6 bases lying between them. Looked up from germline, CDR1 is MDHEN and CDR2 is SYDVKM. The CDR3 DNA sequence: TGTGCCAGCACGGGTAGAAACACCATATATTTT. As protein: CASTGRNTIYF.

The J gene is TRBJ2-1, the V gene TRBV20-1; no firm D call. Germline V gives CDR1 DFQATT, CDR2 SNEGSKA (reference sequence). This CDR3 spans 11 amino acids. The V and J ends lost 3 bases and 9 bases respectively, with 9 bases between them. The DNA for the CDR3 is TGCAGTGCTAGTTCTGGAATTGAGCAGTTCTTC. Residues: CSASSGIEQFF.

The rearrangement joins TRBV29-1 to TRBJ1-1, with D perhaps TRBD1 (6 bases). This CDR3 contains 12 residues. V was shortened by 4 bases and J by 4 bases, with 10 bases between the two germline ends. CDR1 is SQVTM and CDR2 is ANQGSEA in the germline V gene. The CDR3 loop is CSVAGASTEAFF. The CDR3 DNA reads as TGCAGCGTTGCAGGGGCCAGCACTGAAGCTTTCTTT.

The rearrangement joins TRBV7-8 to TRBJ1-1, with TRBD1 matching 10 bases. CDR1 and CDR2 (germline): SGHVS, FQNEAQ. The CDR3 covers 15 residues. V was clipped by 1 base and J by 4 bases; unmatched bases: 3. CDR3 in DNA: TGTGCCAGCAGCTTAGGTTGGGACAGGGGCACTGAAGCTTTCTTT. Translated, it gives CASSLGWDRGTEAFF. The complete variable domain, with remaining parts taken from reference TRBV7-8 and TRBJ1-1, reads GAGVSQSPRYKVAKRGQDVALRCDPISGHVSLFWYQQALGQGPEFLTYFQNEAQLDKSGLPSDRFFAERPEGSVSTLKIQRTQQEDSAVYLCASSLGWDRGTEAFFGQGTRLTVV.

There are a few counts of this clonotype. The V and J genes are TRBV7-2 and TRBJ2-1; 8 bases are shared with TRBD1. With V trimmed by 2 bases and J by 14 bases, 5 bases remained unmatched. Germline CDR1 reads SGHTA; CDR2 reads FQGNSA. The CDR3 runs to 12 residues. The CDR3 loop is CASSLRQGNEFF. The DNA of the CDR3 is TGTGCCAGCAGCTTACGACAGGGGAATGAGTTCTTC.

This clonotype appeared a few times. The V gene is TRBV7-2, the J gene TRBJ1-2; no definite D call. V gave up 5 bases and J gave up 8 bases, with 21 bases separating them. In germline, CDR1 is SGHTA, CDR2 FQGNSA. The CDR3 contains 15 residues. In DNA, the CDR3 is TGTGCCAGCAGCCCGAGTTCCGTCGGGGATTGGGGCTACACCTTC. This encodes CASSPSSVGDWGYTF.

This clonotype was detected only a few times. The rearrangement uses TRBV6-2 or TRBV6-3 and TRBJ2-1, with 13 nucleotides matching TRBD2. The CDR3 is made up of 18 amino acids. With 9 bases clipped from V and 10 bases from J, the junction kept 21 bases outside the gene matches. Germline CDR1 is MNHEY and CDR2 is SVGEGT. CDR3 loop: CASKTDLGLAGVSGEQFF. The CDR3 bases are TGTGCCAGTAAAACCGACTTAGGACTAGCGGGAGTCTCCGGCGAGCAGTTCTTC.

This clonotype was recorded a few times. This chain connects TRBV20-1 to TRBJ1-3, with a possible D match to TRBD1 (6 bases). V was clipped by 0 bases and J by 3 bases, with 12 bases between them. The CDR3 runs to 15 residues. Germline V lookup: CDR1 DFQATT, CDR2 SNEGSKA (reference sequence). Here the CDR3 DNA reads TGCAGTGCTAGAGAGGCAGGGGAATATGGAAACACCATATATTTT. Amino acid sequence: CSAREAGEYGNTIYF.

This clonotype has a handful of counts. J is TRBJ2-5 and V is TRBV29-1; possibly TRBD1 for D (6 bases). Per germline, CDR1 SQVTM and CDR2 ANQGSEA. The length of the CDR3 is 13 residues. V was trimmed by 5 bases and J by 5 bases, leaving 15 bases between them. CDR3 in amino acids: CSVSRGPLETQYF. The CDR3 bases are TGCAGCGTTAGCAGGGGCCCACTGGAGACCCAGTACTTC.

This clonotype appeared many times. V usage is TRBV29-1 and J usage is TRBJ1-1; D remains unclear. The CDR3 is made up of 11 amino acids. The V end was cut by 4 bases, the J end by 10 bases, with 13 bases between. Germline CDR1 is SQVTM and CDR2 is ANQGSEA. The CDR3 region has the DNA TGCAGCGTTGTCCTTACCAAGGGAGCTTTCTTT. Its translation is CSVVLTKGAFF.

The chain uses TRBV6-6 and TRBJ2-1, with 9 bases aligning to TRBD2. CDR1 and CDR2 (germline): MNHNY, SVGAGI (reference sequence). With 5 bases clipped from V and 6 bases from J, the junction kept 5 bases outside the gene matches. The CDR3 extends over 14 amino acids. The CDR3 is CASSPGLALNEQFF. CDR3 DNA sequence: TGTGCCAGCAGTCCGGGACTAGCTCTCAATGAGCAGTTCTTC.

The rearrangement links TRBV5-1 to TRBJ1-4; D might be TRBD1 (5 bases). The V gene's germline CDR1 is SGHRS and CDR2 YFSETQ. This CDR3 is 14 amino acids long. Deletions cut 4 bases from V and 5 bases from J, with 12 bases between. The CDR3 sequence: CASSQGTLNEKLFF. DNA of the CDR3: TGCGCCAGCAGCCAGGGTACCCTAAATGAAAAACTGTTTTTT.

This clonotype was detected ten times or more. The J gene is TRBJ2-3, the V gene TRBV7-3; D remains ambiguous. Trimming cost V 3 bases and J 3 bases, with 7 bases left between them. CDR1 is SGHTA and CDR2 is FQGTGA in the germline V gene. The CDR3 totals 13 residues. DNA for the CDR3: TGTGCCAGCAGCTTTGGAGCGACAGATACGCAGTATTTT. Amino acids: CASSFGATDTQYF.

The J gene is TRBJ2-3, the V gene TRBV12-5, with 12 bases matching TRBD2. V shed 5 bases and J 2 bases; nucleotides not matched to a gene: 20. Germline loops: CDR1 LGHNT, CDR2 FRNRAP. The CDR3 contains 21 residues. CDR3 sequence (DNA): TGTGCTAGTGGTCCACCCTGGGAGGCCCCCCTAGCGGGAGGGCCCACAGATACGCAGTATTTT. Translating it yields CASGPPWEAPLAGGPTDTQYF.

The chain combines TRBV2 with TRBJ1-4, with 11 bases aligning to TRBD1. The germline V gene encodes CDR1 SNHLY and CDR2 FYNNEI. The CDR3 spans 14 residues. Germline trimming cut 4 bases from V and 6 bases from J; bases unmatched to any gene: 1. Written as DNA, the CDR3 is TGTGCCAGCAGTGGGGACAGGGGGTATGAAAAACTGTTTTTT. It encodes CASSGDRGYEKLFF.